Following are 24 T cell receptor beta chains from one sample sequenced in a study of blood T cell repertoires in COVID-19. Only in-frame clones appear in the TCRdb table, and some are missing; sequencing was by immunoSEQ multiplex PCR. The repertoire holds under 350,000 clones, with approximately 90% as singletons. Source material: peripheral blood. The origin of the receptors is a man aged 35 to 55 with acute or convalescent COVID-19.

CDR3 in amino acids: CASRSTGNPNEKLFF. Here the CDR3 DNA reads TGTGCCAGCAGATCTACAGGGAACCCTAATGAAAAACTGTTTTTT. The V gene is TRBV2, the J gene TRBJ1-4, with a possible D match to TRBD1 (6 bases). V was shortened by 6 bases and J by 3 bases, with 14 bases between the two germline ends. Germline values: CDR1 SNHLY, CDR2 FYNNEI. The CDR3 has 15 amino acids. Together with reference TRBV2 and TRBJ1-4, the CDR3 gives the full variable domain: EPEVTQTPSHQVTQMGQEVILRCVPISNHLYFYWYRQILGQKVEFLVSFYNNEISEKSEIFDDQFSVERPDGSNFTLKIRSTKLEDSAMYFCASRSTGNPNEKLFFGSGTQLSVL.

The chain joins TRBV25-1 to TRBJ1-1; D remains ambiguous. The germline CDR1 and CDR2 sequences are MGHDK and SYGVNS. V dropped 6 bases and J dropped 1 base, with 6 bases sitting between them. This CDR3 comprises 12 residues. CDR3 DNA: TGTGCCAGCAGAGGCGGGAACACTGAAGCTTTCTTT. Translating gives CASRGGNTEAFF.

The genes are TRBV4-1 and TRBJ1-1, with 7 positions matching TRBD1. CDR1 is MGHRA and CDR2 is YSYEKL in the germline V gene. The ends lost 2 bases at V and 3 bases at J; junction bases unmatched: 0. The CDR3 spans 13 residues. CDR3 region: CASSQTGDTEAFF. In DNA, the CDR3 is TGCGCCAGCAGCCAAACAGGGGACACTGAAGCTTTCTTT.

The V gene is TRBV19, the J gene TRBJ1-3; D not resolved. Trimming took off 7 bases at V and 2 bases at J, with 12 bases between the two ends. The CDR3 covers 14 residues. Germline loops: CDR1 LNHDA, CDR2 SQIVND (reference sequence). The CDR3 loop is CASTFGFTGNTIYF. CDR3 sequence (DNA): TGTGCCAGTACCTTCGGTTTTACTGGAAACACCATATATTTT.

V usage is TRBV2 and J usage is TRBJ1-1, with 7 bases aligning to TRBD1. The V gene's germline CDR1 is SNHLY and CDR2 FYNNEI. The CDR3 is made up of 13 amino acids. V lost 7 bases, J lost 1 base, and 3 bases stayed unmatched. The CDR3 spells CASTRQGNTEAFF. The DNA of the CDR3 is TGTGCCAGCACACGACAGGGGAACACTGAAGCTTTCTTT.

The rearrangement links TRBV2 to TRBJ1-3; D call uncertain. The CDR3 length is 14 residues. The germline V gene encodes CDR1 SNHLY and CDR2 FYNNEI. The V end lost 5 bases, the J end lost 2 bases, and 10 bases lay between the germline ends. CDR3 sequence: CASSLHQAGNTIYF. CDR3 bases: TGTGCCAGCAGTTTACATCAAGCTGGAAACACCATATATTTT.

About this clone itself: In the same sample, other DNA sequences code for this CDR3. The chain combines TRBV7-2 with TRBJ2-1, with D perhaps TRBD2 (7 bases). V shed 5 bases and J shed 4 bases, with 15 bases lying between them. Germline lookup yields CDR1 SGHTA and CDR2 FQGNSA. The length of the CDR3 is 15 residues. The CDR3 spells CASSPLGGGYNEQFF. The CDR3 bases are TGTGCCAGCAGCCCATTAGGGGGGGGATACAATGAGCAGTTCTTC.

This clone came up a few times. The rearrangement uses TRBV10-1 and TRBJ2-1, with 10 bases lining up with TRBD2. After removal of 3 bases from V and 4 bases from J, the junction contained 3 bases not matched to a gene. The CDR3 sequence is 15 residues long. CDR1 is WNHNN and CDR2 is SYGVQD in the germline V gene (reference sequence). The DNA of the CDR3 is TGCGCCAGCAGTGAACTAGCGGGGACTTACAATGAGCAGTTCTTC. Amino acids: CASSELAGTYNEQFF.

The chain links TRBV24-1 to TRBJ2-2; 7 bases are shared with TRBD2. With 9 bases clipped from V and 5 bases from J, the junction kept 8 bases outside the gene matches. CDR1 and CDR2 from the germline V gene are KGHDR and SFDVKD. The CDR3 length is 14 residues. This CDR3 is CATGETAGTGELFF. In nucleotides, the CDR3 is TGTGCCACCGGGGAAACAGCGGGGACCGGGGAGCTGTTTTTT.

The J gene is TRBJ2-2, the V gene TRBV5-1, with a tentative D call TRBD1 (5 bases). Looked up from germline, CDR1 is SGHRS and CDR2 is YFSETQ. V was trimmed by 2 bases and J by 6 bases, leaving 17 bases between them. This CDR3 contains 16 residues. For the CDR3, the DNA is TGCGCCAGCAGCTTACTAATTCCCAGGGTCCCCGGGGAGCTGTTTTTT. It codes for CASSLLIPRVPGELFF.

This clone was seen more than once but under ten times. V gene TRBV5-6 combines with J gene TRBJ2-4; D not resolved. The CDR3 length is 14 residues. V was pared by 1 base and J by 7 bases, with 12 bases between. The germline V gene has CDR1 SGHDT and CDR2 YYEEEE. The CDR3 loop is CASSLRAASNIQYF. In nucleotides, the CDR3 is TGTGCCAGCAGCTTGAGAGCTGCGTCCAACATTCAGTACTTC.

This rearrangement joins TRBV30 to TRBJ1-3; D is uncertain. The germline V gene has CDR1 GTSNPN and CDR2 SVGIG (reference sequence). V gave up 0 bases and J gave up 1 base, with 7 bases separating them. The CDR3 extends over 14 amino acids. CDR3 coding DNA: TGTGCCTGGAGTGTGTCCGTATCTGGAAACACCATATATTTT. Its translation is CAWSVSVSGNTIYF.

V and J are TRBV27 and TRBJ2-1, with 10 bases aligning to TRBD2. The CDR3 is 18 residues long. V lost 3 bases and J lost 0; bases outside the gene matches: 8. Germline CDR1 reads MNHEY; CDR2 reads SMNVEV (reference sequence). The chain's CDR3 is CASSFASGGPSSYNEQFF. In nucleotides, the CDR3 is TGTGCCAGCAGTTTTGCTAGCGGGGGCCCGAGCTCCTACAATGAGCAGTTCTTC.

The V and J genes are TRBV10-1 and TRBJ2-3; TRBD2 aligns across 8 bases. The CDR3 extends over 19 amino acids. Per the germline V gene, CDR1 is WNHNN and CDR2 is SYGVQD (reference sequence). Losses at the gene ends were 6 bases for V and 3 bases for J; bases not matched to a gene: 20. DNA of the CDR3: TGCGCCAGCAGCCCCTTTACCGGCGGGGGGTTATCCACTACAGATACGCAGTATTTT. This translates into CASSPFTGGGLSTTDTQYF.

The chain uses TRBV6-5 and TRBJ1-3, with D perhaps matching TRBD1 (6 bases). The germline V and J ends were trimmed by 2 bases and 4 bases, with 12 bases remaining between them. CDR3 length: 15 amino acids. The germline CDR1 and CDR2 sequences are MNHEY and SVGAGI. The CDR3 region has the DNA TGTGCCAGCAGTTACACTGGGGGCGGCGGAAACACCATATATTTT. Translation: CASSYTGGGGNTIYF.

The V call is TRBV9, the J call TRBJ1-1; D perhaps matches TRBD1 (5 bases). The V end lost 0 bases, the J end lost 4 bases, and 16 bases lay between the germline ends. The CDR3 loop spans 16 amino acids. From germline, CDR1 is SGDLS and CDR2 YYNGEE. CDR3 amino acids: CASSVVGHGGGTEAFF. The CDR3 nucleotides read TGTGCCAGCAGCGTAGTAGGCCACGGGGGGGGCACTGAAGCTTTCTTT.

The V and J genes are TRBV27 and TRBJ1-1, with 8 bases matching TRBD1. Per germline, CDR1 MNHEY and CDR2 SMNVEV (reference sequence). The CDR3 runs to 16 residues. The V gene end was trimmed by 7 bases and the J gene end by 0 bases; junction bases not matched to a gene: 10. Here the CDR3 reads CASTFSRTGLNTEAFF. For the CDR3, the DNA is TGTGCCAGCACCTTTAGTCGGACAGGGCTGAACACTGAAGCTTTCTTT.

The V and J genes are TRBV5-1 and TRBJ2-5, with 10 bases matching TRBD2. Per germline, CDR1 SGHRS and CDR2 YFSETQ. This CDR3 spans 16 amino acids. V shed 0 bases and J 5 bases; nucleotides not matched to a gene: 7. The CDR3 protein is CASSLEGTSARETQYF. For the CDR3, the DNA is TGCGCCAGCAGCTTGGAAGGGACTAGCGCAAGGGAGACCCAGTACTTC.

The J gene is TRBJ1-2, the V gene TRBV5-1; D is perhaps TRBD1 (6 bases). This CDR3 comprises 13 residues. The germline CDR1 and CDR2 sequences are SGHRS and YFSETQ. V lost 4 bases, J lost 4 bases, and 11 bases lay in between. The chain's CDR3 is CASSPTGIYGYTF. Here the CDR3 DNA reads TGCGCCAGCAGCCCAACAGGGATCTATGGCTACACCTTC.

The chain uses TRBV7-2 and TRBJ1-1; unclear D gene. The CDR3 has 16 amino acids. Germline V gene sequence: CDR1 SGHTA, CDR2 FQGNSA. Trimming removed 1 base from V and 10 bases from J, with 22 bases in between. The CDR3 loop reads CASSLVAGFLHMGAFF. CDR3 bases: TGTGCCAGCAGCTTAGTTGCGGGGTTTCTACATATGGGAGCTTTCTTT.

The rearrangement links TRBV18 to TRBJ1-4; the match to TRBD1 covers 9 bases. Germline CDR1 and CDR2: KGHSH and LQKENI. Losses at the gene ends were 4 bases for V and 8 bases for J; bases not matched to a gene: 8. CDR3 size: 15 residues. The CDR3 here is CASSQKQGAWEKLFF. The CDR3 DNA reads as TGTGCCAGCTCACAGAAACAGGGGGCATGGGAAAAACTGTTTTTT.

The chain links TRBV24-1 to TRBJ2-7, with TRBD1 matching over 8 bases. The junction had 6 bases not matched to a gene; V was cut back by 3 bases and J by 0 bases. CDR1 is KGHDR, CDR2 SFDVKD, per germline. This CDR3 comprises 16 residues. The CDR3 DNA follows: TGTGCCACCAGTGATCCCCGGACAGGGAACTCCTACGAGCAGTACTTC. Translated, it gives CATSDPRTGNSYEQYF.

This chain connects TRBV11-3 to TRBJ1-1, with 9 bases lining up with TRBD1. CDR1 is SGHNT, CDR2 YENEEA, per germline. V shed 3 bases and J 5 bases; nucleotides not matched to a gene: 1. The CDR3 extends over 13 amino acids. DNA for the CDR3: TGTGCCAGCAGCTTGGGACAGGGAACTGAAGCTTTCTTT. As protein: CASSLGQGTEAFF.

This sequence joins TRBV10-2 and TRBJ2-4; maybe TRBD1 (6 bases). In germline, CDR1 is WSHSY, CDR2 SAAADI. The CDR3 has 14 amino acids. Deletions cut 2 bases from V and 2 bases from J, with 7 bases between. CDR3 protein: CASSETGSKNIQYF. CDR3 DNA sequence: TGCGCCAGCAGTGAGACAGGGTCCAAAAACATTCAGTACTTC.